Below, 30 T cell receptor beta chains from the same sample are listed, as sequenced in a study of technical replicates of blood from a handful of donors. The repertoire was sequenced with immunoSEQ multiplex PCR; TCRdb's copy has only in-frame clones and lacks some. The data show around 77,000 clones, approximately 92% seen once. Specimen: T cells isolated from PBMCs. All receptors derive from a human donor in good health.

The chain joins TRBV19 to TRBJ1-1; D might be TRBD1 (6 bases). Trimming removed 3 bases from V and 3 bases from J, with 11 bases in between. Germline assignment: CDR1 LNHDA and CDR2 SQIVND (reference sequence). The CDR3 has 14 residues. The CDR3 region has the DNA TGTGCCAGTAGTATGGGGGAGGGGGACACTGAAGCTTTCTTT. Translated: CASSMGEGDTEAFF.

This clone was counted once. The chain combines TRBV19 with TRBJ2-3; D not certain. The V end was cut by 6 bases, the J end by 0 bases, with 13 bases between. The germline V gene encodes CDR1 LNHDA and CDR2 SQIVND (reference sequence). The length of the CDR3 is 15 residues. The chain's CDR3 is CASRYLATSTDTQYF. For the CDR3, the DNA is TGTGCCAGTAGGTACCTTGCGACTAGCACAGATACGCAGTATTTT.

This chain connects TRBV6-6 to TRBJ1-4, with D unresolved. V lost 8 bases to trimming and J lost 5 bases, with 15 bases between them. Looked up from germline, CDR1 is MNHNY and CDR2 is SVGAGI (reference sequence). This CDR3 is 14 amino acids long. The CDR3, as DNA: TGTGCCAGCCTACCTGGACTTTTGAATGAAAAACTGTTTTTT. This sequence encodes CASLPGLLNEKLFF.

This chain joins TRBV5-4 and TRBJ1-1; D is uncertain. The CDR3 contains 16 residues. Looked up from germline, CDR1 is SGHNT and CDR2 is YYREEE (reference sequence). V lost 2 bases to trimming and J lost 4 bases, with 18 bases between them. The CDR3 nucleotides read TGTGCCAGCAGCTTTCTAACAGATTATGGGTTCACTGAAGCTTTCTTT. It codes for CASSFLTDYGFTEAFF.

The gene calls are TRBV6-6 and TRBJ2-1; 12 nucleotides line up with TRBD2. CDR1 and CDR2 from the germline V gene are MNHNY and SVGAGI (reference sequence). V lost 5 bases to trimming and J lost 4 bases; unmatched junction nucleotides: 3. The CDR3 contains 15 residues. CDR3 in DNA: TGTGCCAGCAGTAAGACTAGCGGGAGTTACAATGAGCAGTTCTTC. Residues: CASSKTSGSYNEQFF.

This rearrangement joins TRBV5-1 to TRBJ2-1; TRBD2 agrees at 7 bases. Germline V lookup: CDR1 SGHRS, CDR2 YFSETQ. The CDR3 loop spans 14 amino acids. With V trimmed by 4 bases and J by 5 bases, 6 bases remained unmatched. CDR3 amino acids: CASSHGLVDNEQFF. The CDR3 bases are TGCGCCAGCAGCCACGGACTAGTAGACAATGAGCAGTTCTTC.

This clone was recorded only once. The CDR3 reads CAWRRLAGVSYNEQFF. DNA of the CDR3: TGTGCCTGGAGGAGGCTAGCGGGAGTCTCCTACAATGAGCAGTTCTTC. The rearrangement links TRBV30 to TRBJ2-1; 10 nucleotides match TRBD2. CDR3 size: 16 residues. Germline V gene data show CDR1 as GTSNPN and CDR2 as SVGIG (reference sequence). Trimming at V came to 3 bases and at J to 0 bases, leaving 5 bases not matched to a gene.

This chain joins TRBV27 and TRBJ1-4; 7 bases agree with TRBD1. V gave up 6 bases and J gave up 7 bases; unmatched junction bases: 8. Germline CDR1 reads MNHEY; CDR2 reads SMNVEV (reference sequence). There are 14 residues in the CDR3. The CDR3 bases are TGTGCCAGCAGCGCAGGGGGTCGGGGTGAAAAACTGTTTTTT. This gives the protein CASSAGGRGEKLFF.

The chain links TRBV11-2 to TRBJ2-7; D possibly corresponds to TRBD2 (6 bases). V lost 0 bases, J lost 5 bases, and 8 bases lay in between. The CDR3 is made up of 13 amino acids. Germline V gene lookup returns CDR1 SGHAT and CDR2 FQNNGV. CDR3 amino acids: CASSLDGEDEQYF. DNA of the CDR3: TGTGCCAGCAGCTTAGACGGGGAGGACGAGCAGTACTTC.

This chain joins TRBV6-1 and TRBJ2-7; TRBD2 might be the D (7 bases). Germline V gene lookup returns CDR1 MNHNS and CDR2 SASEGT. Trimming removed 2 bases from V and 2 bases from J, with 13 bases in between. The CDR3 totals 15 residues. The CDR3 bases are TGTGCCAGCAGTGAATTTAAGGGGGGGACCTACGAGCAGTACTTC. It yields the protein CASSEFKGGTYEQYF.

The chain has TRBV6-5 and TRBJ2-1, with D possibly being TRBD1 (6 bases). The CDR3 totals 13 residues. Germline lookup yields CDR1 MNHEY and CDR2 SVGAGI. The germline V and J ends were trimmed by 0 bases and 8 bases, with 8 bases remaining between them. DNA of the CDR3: TGTGCCAGCAGTTACTCCAGGGGATATGAGCAGTTCTTC. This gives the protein CASSYSRGYEQFF.

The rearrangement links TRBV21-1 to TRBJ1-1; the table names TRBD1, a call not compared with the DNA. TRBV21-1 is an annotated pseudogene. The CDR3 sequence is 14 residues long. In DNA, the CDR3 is TGTGCCAGCAGCAAAGAGGAACAGGGAGAGATAGCTTTCTTT. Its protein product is CASSKEEQGEIAFF.

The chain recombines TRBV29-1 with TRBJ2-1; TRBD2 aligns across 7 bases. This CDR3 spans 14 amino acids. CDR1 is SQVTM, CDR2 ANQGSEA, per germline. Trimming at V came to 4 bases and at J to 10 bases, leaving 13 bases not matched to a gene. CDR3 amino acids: CSVVYAWGGAEQFF. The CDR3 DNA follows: TGCAGCGTTGTATATGCCTGGGGGGGAGCCGAGCAGTTCTTC.

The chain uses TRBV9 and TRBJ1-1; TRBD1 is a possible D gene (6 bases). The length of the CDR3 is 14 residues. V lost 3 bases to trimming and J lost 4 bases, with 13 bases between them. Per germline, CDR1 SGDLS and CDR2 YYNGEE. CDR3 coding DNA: TGTGCCAGCAGCGAAGGGGGGGGTGGCACTGAAGCTTTCTTT. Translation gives CASSEGGGGTEAFF.

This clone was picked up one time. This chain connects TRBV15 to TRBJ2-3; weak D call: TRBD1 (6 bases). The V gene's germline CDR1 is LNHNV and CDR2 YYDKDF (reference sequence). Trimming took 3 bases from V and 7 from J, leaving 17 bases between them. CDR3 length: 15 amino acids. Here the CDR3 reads CATSRTGRLPNTQYF. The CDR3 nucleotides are TGTGCCACCAGCAGGACAGGAAGGCTCCCAAATACGCAGTATTTT.

The CDR3 region has the DNA TGTGCCATCAATGATCCCGTTGACACCGGGGAGCTGTTTTTT. It translates to CAINDPVDTGELFF. The chain recombines TRBV10-3 with TRBJ2-2; D unclear. The V end lost 7 bases, the J end lost 3 bases, and 12 bases lay between the germline ends. Germline V gives CDR1 ENHRY, CDR2 SYGVKD. This CDR3 is built from 14 residues.

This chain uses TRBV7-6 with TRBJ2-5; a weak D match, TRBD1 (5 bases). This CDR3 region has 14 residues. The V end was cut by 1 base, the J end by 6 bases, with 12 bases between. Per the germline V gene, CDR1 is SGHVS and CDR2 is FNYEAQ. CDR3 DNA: TGTGCCAGCAGCTTAGTTCAGGGTTGGAAGACCCAGTACTTC. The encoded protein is CASSLVQGWKTQYF.

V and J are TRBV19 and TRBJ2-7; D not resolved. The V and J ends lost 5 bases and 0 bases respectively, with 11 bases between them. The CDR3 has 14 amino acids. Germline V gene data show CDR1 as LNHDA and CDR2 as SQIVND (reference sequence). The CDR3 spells CASSVTLYSYEQYF. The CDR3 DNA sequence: TGTGCCAGTAGTGTCACTCTCTACTCCTACGAGCAGTACTTC.

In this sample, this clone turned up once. CDR3 DNA sequence: TGTGCCAGCAGTCCCGGGGTCCTTACAATGAACACTGAAGCTTTCTTT. It codes for CASSPGVLTMNTEAFF. J is TRBJ1-1 and V is TRBV28; D is unclear. This CDR3 has 16 residues. The ends were cut back, 5 bases at V and 0 bases at J, with 16 bases in the middle. Germline V gene lookup returns CDR1 MDHEN and CDR2 SYDVKM.

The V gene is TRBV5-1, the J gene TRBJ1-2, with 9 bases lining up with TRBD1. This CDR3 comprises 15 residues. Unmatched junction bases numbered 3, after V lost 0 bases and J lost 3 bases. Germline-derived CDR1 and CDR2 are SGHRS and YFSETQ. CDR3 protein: CASSLEQGADYGYTF. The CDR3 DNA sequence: TGCGCCAGCAGCTTGGAACAGGGGGCTGACTATGGCTACACCTTC. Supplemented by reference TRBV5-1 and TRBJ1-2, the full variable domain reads KAGVTQTPRYLIKTRGQQVTLSCSPISGHRSVSWYQQTPGQGLQFLFEYFSETQRNKGNFPGRFSGRQFSNSRSEMNVSTLELGDSALYLCASSLEQGADYGYTFGSGTRLTVV.

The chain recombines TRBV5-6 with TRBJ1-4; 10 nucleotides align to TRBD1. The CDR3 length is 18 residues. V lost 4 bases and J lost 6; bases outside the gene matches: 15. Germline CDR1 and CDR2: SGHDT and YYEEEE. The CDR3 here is CASSSPGTGAFPYEKLFF. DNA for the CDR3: TGTGCCAGCAGCAGCCCTGGGACAGGGGCCTTCCCATATGAAAAACTGTTTTTT. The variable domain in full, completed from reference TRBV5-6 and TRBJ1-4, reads DAGVTQSPTHLIKTRGQQVTLRCSPKSGHDTVSWYQQALGQGPQFIFQYYEEEERQRGNFPDRFSGHQFPNYSSELNVNALLLGDSALYLCASSSPGTGAFPYEKLFFGSGTQLSVL.

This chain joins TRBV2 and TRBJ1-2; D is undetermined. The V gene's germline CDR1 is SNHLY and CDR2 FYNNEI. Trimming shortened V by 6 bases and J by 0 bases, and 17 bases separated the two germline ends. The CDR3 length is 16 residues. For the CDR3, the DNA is TGTGCCAGCAGCTCGATGCTCAGCGTAGCTAACTATGGCTACACCTTC. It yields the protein CASSSMLSVANYGYTF.

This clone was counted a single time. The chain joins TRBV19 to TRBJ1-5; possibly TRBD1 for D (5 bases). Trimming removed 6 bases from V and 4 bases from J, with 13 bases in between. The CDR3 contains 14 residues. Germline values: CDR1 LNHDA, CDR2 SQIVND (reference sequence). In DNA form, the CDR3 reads TGTGCCAGTAGCTTCAGGGAGGAGAATCAGCCCCAGCATTTT. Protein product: CASSFREENQPQHF.

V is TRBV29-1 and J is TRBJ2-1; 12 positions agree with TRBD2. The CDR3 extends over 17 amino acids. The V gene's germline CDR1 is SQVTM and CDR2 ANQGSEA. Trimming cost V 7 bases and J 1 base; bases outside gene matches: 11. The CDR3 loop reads CSARTSGMENSYNEQFF. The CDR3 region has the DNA TGCAGCGCCAGGACTAGCGGGATGGAAAATTCCTACAATGAGCAGTTCTTC.

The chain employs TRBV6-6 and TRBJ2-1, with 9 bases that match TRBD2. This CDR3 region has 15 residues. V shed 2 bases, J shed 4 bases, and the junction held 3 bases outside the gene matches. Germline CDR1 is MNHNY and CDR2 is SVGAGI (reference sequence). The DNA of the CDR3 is TGTGCCAGCAGTTACGAGCGGGAGGTATACAATGAGCAGTTCTTC. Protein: CASSYEREVYNEQFF.

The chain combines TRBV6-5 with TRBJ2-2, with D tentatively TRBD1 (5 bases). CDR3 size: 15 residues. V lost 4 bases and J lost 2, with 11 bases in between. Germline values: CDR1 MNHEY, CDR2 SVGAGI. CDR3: CASSFRTKNTGELFF. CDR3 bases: TGTGCCAGCAGTTTTCGGACAAAAAACACCGGGGAGCTGTTTTTT.

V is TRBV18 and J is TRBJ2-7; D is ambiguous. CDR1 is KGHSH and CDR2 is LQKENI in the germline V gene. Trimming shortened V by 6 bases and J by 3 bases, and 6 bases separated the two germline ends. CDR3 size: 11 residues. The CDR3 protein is CASSILYEQYF. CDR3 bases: TGTGCCAGCTCTATCCTCTACGAGCAGTACTTC.

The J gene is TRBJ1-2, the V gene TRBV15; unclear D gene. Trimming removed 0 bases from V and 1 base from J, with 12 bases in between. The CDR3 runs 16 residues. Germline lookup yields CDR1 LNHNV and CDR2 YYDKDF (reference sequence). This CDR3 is CATSRDLGSINYGYTF. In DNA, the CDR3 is TGTGCCACCAGCAGAGATTTGGGCAGTATTAACTATGGCTACACCTTC.

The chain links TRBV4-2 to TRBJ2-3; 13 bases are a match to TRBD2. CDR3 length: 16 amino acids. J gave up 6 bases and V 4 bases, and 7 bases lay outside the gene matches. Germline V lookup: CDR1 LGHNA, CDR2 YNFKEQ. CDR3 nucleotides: TGTGCCAGCAGCCGAAGGACTAGCGGGAGCTTCGATACGCAGTATTTT. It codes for CASSRRTSGSFDTQYF.

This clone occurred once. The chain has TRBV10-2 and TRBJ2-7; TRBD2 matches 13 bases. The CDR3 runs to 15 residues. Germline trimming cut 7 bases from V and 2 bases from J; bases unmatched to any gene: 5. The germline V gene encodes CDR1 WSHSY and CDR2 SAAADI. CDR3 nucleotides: TGCGCCAGCACCCTGGGGACTAGCGGGACCTACGAGCAGTACTTC. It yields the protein CASTLGTSGTYEQYF.